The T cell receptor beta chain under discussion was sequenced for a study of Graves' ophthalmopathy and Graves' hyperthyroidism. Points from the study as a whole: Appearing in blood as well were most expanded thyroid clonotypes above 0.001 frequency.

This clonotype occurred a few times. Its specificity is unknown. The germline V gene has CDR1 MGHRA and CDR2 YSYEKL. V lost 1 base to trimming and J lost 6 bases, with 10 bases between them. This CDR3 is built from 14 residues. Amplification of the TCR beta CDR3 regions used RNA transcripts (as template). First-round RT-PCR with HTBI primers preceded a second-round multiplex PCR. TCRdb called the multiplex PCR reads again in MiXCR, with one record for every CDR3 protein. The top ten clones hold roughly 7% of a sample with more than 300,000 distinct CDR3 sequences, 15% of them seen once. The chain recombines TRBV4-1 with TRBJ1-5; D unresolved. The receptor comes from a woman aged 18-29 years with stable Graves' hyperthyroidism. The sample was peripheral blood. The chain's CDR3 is CASSQGVGPQPQHF. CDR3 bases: TGCGCCAGCAGCCAAGGGGTGGGTCCTCAGCCCCAGCATTTT.